Following are 22 T cell receptor beta chains from one sample sequenced in a study of blood T cell repertoires in COVID-19. The protocol was immunoSEQ multiplex PCR, while the TCRdb copy is restricted to in-frame clones and leaves out a portion. Counted here are some 16,000 clones, 80% to 90% occurring once; the ten biggest clones make up about 9.4%. Sequenced material: peripheral blood. Every receptor here comes from a man older than 75 with acute or convalescent COVID-19.

The chain links TRBV5-4 to TRBJ2-1; no reliable D call. Trimming took 0 bases from V and 9 from J, leaving 10 bases between them. This CDR3 comprises 13 residues. CDR1 and CDR2 from the germline V gene are SGHNT and YYREEE (reference sequence). DNA for the CDR3: TGTGCCAGCAGCTTGGAATCATATAGTGAGCAGTTCTTC. It specifies CASSLESYSEQFF.

This rearrangement joins TRBV20-1 to TRBJ1-1, with D possibly matching TRBD1 (6 bases). This CDR3 region has 13 residues. Germline V gene data show CDR1 as DFQATT and CDR2 as SNEGSKA (reference sequence). The V end was cut by 3 bases, the J end by 5 bases, with 13 bases between. Here the CDR3 reads CSASLYRETEAFF. The DNA for the CDR3 is TGCAGTGCTAGTCTTTACAGGGAGACTGAAGCTTTCTTT.

The chain recombines TRBV9 with TRBJ1-4; weak D call: TRBD1 (5 bases). The CDR3 totals 17 residues. Germline-derived CDR1 and CDR2 are SGDLS and YYNGEE. Between the trimmed V and J ends, which lost 0 bases and 4 bases, there was a span of 16 bases. The CDR3 protein is CASSVDEGGVVNEKLFF. CDR3 bases: TGTGCCAGCAGCGTAGACGAAGGAGGGGTAGTTAATGAAAAACTGTTTTTT. Complete variable domain (other parts from reference TRBV9 and TRBJ1-4): DSGVTQTPKHLITATGQRVTLRCSPRSGDLSVYWYQQSLDQGLQFLIQYYNGEERAKGNILERFSAQQFPDLHSELNLSSLELGDSALYFCASSVDEGGVVNEKLFFGSGTQLSVL.

The J gene is TRBJ1-3, the V gene TRBV7-9; D might be TRBD1 (6 bases). This CDR3 comprises 18 residues. Between the trimmed V and J ends, which lost 6 bases and 0 bases, there was a span of 21 bases. Germline CDR1 reads SEHNR; CDR2 reads FQNEAQ (reference sequence). CDR3 in DNA: TGTGCCAGCAGAAAACAGGGCCCCGACAGCCGCTCTGGAAACACCATATATTTT. Translation: CASRKQGPDSRSGNTIYF.

This sequence joins TRBV27 and TRBJ2-1, with 8 bases lining up with TRBD1. This CDR3 is 13 amino acids long. Germline lookup yields CDR1 MNHEY and CDR2 SMNVEV (reference sequence). J was trimmed by 7 bases and V by 5 bases; bases with no gene match: 4. DNA of the CDR3: TGTGCCAGCAGTCTGACAGGGGTAAATGAGCAGTTCTTC. It encodes CASSLTGVNEQFF.

This rearrangement joins TRBV5-1 to TRBJ2-1, with 11 nucleotides matching TRBD2. The CDR3 contains 16 residues. V lost 4 bases, J lost 3 bases, and 6 bases stayed unmatched. The germline V gene encodes CDR1 SGHRS and CDR2 YFSETQ. CDR3 protein: CASSPVAGGFYNEQFF. DNA for the CDR3: TGCGCCAGCAGCCCAGTAGCGGGAGGGTTCTACAATGAGCAGTTCTTC.

This clone has a single count. The chain carries TRBV3-1 (or the pseudogene TRBV3-2) and TRBJ1-2; possible D gene TRBD1, 6 bases. The V gene lost 5 bases and the J gene lost 8 bases, with 15 bases spanning the gap. Germline V gene lookup returns CDR1 LGHDT and CDR2 YNNKEL (reference sequence). The CDR3 length is 13 residues. The CDR3 loop reads CASSDQGSGGYTF. The CDR3 bases are TGTGCCAGCAGCGACCAGGGGTCGGGGGGCTACACCTTC.

Notes on this clone: One end of the junction does not line up with germline, which may come from a read error. The chain links TRBV19 to TRBJ2-1; possibly TRBD2 for D (5 bases). CDR1 and CDR2 from the germline V gene are LNHDA and SQIVND (reference sequence). The CDR3 has 13 residues. The DNA of the CDR3 is TGTGCCAGTAGTCGGGGAAGGGCCAATGGGCAGTTCTTC. Translation gives CASSRGRANGQFF.

The rearrangement uses TRBV2 and TRBJ2-7; D possibly corresponds to TRBD1 (6 bases). The CDR3 has 13 amino acids. V was clipped by 4 bases and J by 0 bases, with 7 bases between them. CDR1 and CDR2 from the germline V gene are SNHLY and FYNNEI. For the CDR3, the DNA is TGTGCCAGCAGTGGGGACATCTCCTACGAGCAGTACTTC. It specifies CASSGDISYEQYF.

This rearrangement joins TRBV30 to TRBJ1-1; D not resolved. Trimming removed 0 bases at V and 1 base at J, with 6 bases between. Germline CDR1 is GTSNPN and CDR2 is SVGIG (reference sequence). This CDR3 is built from 13 residues. CDR3 protein: CAWSVSENTEAFF. In nucleotides, the CDR3 is TGTGCCTGGAGTGTCAGTGAGAACACTGAAGCTTTCTTT.

CDR3 coding DNA: TGTGCCAGCAGTGGAGGGACAGGGTCTCTGAATTCACCCCTCCACTTT. Translation gives CASSGGTGSLNSPLHF. The rearrangement uses TRBV6-1 and TRBJ1-6; 9 nucleotides line up with TRBD1. Per the germline V gene, CDR1 is MNHNS and CDR2 is SASEGT. The CDR3 contains 16 residues. V gave up 4 bases and J gave up 7 bases; unmatched junction bases: 8.

The genes are TRBV6-6 and TRBJ2-7; tentative D call: TRBD1 (5 bases). Germline CDR1 and CDR2: MNHNY and SVGAGI (reference sequence). This CDR3 is 15 amino acids long. Trimming removed 1 base from V and 2 bases from J, with 12 bases in between. The CDR3 sequence: CASSYWGGDPYEQYF. CDR3 DNA sequence: TGTGCCAGCAGTTACTGGGGCGGTGATCCCTACGAGCAGTACTTC.

The chain uses TRBV24-1 and TRBJ1-5; TRBD1 agrees at 8 bases. CDR3 length: 15 amino acids. CDR1 and CDR2 (germline): KGHDR, SFDVKD. V shed 2 bases and J 5 bases; nucleotides not matched to a gene: 4. CDR3 DNA: TGTGCCACCAGTGATTCGGGGACAGGTTATCAGCCCCAGCATTTT. Its translation is CATSDSGTGYQPQHF.

V and J are TRBV15 and TRBJ1-1; D unclear. Trimming left V 5 bases short and J 0 bases short, with 7 bases between. Germline lookup yields CDR1 LNHNV and CDR2 YYDKDF (reference sequence). The length of the CDR3 is 13 residues. The CDR3 reads CATSGLLNTEAFF. In DNA form, the CDR3 reads TGTGCCACCAGCGGCCTTTTGAACACTGAAGCTTTCTTT. Full variable domain (missing parts from reference TRBV15 and TRBJ1-1): DAMVIQNPRYQVTQFGKPVTLSCSQTLNHNVMYWYQQKSSQAPKLLFHYYDKDFNNEADTPDNFQSRRPNTSFCFLDIRSPGLGDTAMYLCATSGLLNTEAFFGQGTRLTVV.

This clone was seen a handful of times. This chain connects TRBV7-9 to TRBJ1-1, with D possibly matching TRBD1 (6 bases). V was clipped by 1 base and J by 6 bases, with 15 bases between them. This CDR3 region has 15 residues. Germline CDR1 is SEHNR and CDR2 is FQNEAQ (reference sequence). The CDR3 is CASSLGAPGVAEAFF. CDR3 nucleotide sequence: TGTGCCAGCAGCTTAGGGGCGCCAGGGGTGGCTGAAGCTTTCTTT.

The chain has TRBV2 and TRBJ2-7, with TRBD1 as a possible D gene (6 bases). Germline V gene sequence: CDR1 SNHLY, CDR2 FYNNEI. The ends were cut back, 6 bases at V and 3 bases at J, with 15 bases in the middle. The CDR3 length is 14 residues. In DNA, the CDR3 is TGTGCCAGCAGACCGACAGGTCTTTACTACGAGCAGTACTTC. It encodes CASRPTGLYYEQYF.

The chain uses TRBV18 and TRBJ2-7; D ambiguous. Germline V gene lookup returns CDR1 KGHSH and CDR2 LQKENI. Trimming took off 6 bases at V and 0 bases at J, with 15 bases between the two ends. The CDR3 is made up of 15 amino acids. The CDR3 reads CASSPTPVISYEQYF. DNA for the CDR3: TGTGCCAGCTCCCCGACTCCGGTAATCTCCTACGAGCAGTACTTC.

The CDR3 sequence is CASRSSGGYYGYTF. CDR3 DNA: TGTGCCAGCAGGTCCTCAGGGGGCTACTATGGCTACACCTTC. The V and J genes are TRBV27 and TRBJ1-2; the match to TRBD1 covers 8 bases. The CDR3 contains 14 residues. Trimming removed 6 bases from V and 3 bases from J; junction bases left unmatched: 6. Germline V gene lookup returns CDR1 MNHEY and CDR2 SMNVEV (reference sequence).

The table lists this clone with a count of one. This chain connects TRBV12-3 or TRBV12-4 to TRBJ1-2; no reliable D call. Trimming cost V 2 bases and J 5 bases, with 9 bases left between them. The CDR3 consists of 13 residues. DNA of the CDR3: TGTGCCAGCAGTTTATACACAGATTATGGCTACACCTTC. Protein product: CASSLYTDYGYTF.

In this sample, this clone turned up once. The chain combines TRBV3-1 (or the pseudogene TRBV3-2) with TRBJ2-7, with 7 nucleotides matching TRBD2. This CDR3 is 14 amino acids long. Trimming took 1 base from V and 2 from J; bases not matched to a gene: 2. The germline V gene encodes CDR1 LGHDT and CDR2 YNNKEL (reference sequence). CDR3 residues: CASSQAAGPYEQYF. In DNA, the CDR3 is TGTGCCAGCAGCCAAGCAGCGGGGCCCTACGAGCAGTACTTC.

The V call is TRBV6-5, the J call TRBJ2-7; 7 positions match TRBD1. Germline V gene data show CDR1 as MNHEY and CDR2 as SVGAGI. V shed 2 bases, J shed 2 bases, and the junction held 3 bases outside the gene matches. The CDR3 has 14 amino acids. For the CDR3, the DNA is TGTGCCAGCAGTTACCGGGACAGAACCTACGAGCAGTACTTC. Its translation is CASSYRDRTYEQYF.

The rearrangement links TRBV5-1 to TRBJ2-2; 8 nucleotides match TRBD2. The V segment lost 4 bases and the J segment 4 bases; nucleotides outside the gene matches: 3. There are 14 residues in the CDR3. Germline V gene data show CDR1 as SGHRS and CDR2 as YFSETQ. The CDR3 sequence is CASSREGGTGELFF. The CDR3, as DNA: TGCGCCAGCAGCCGGGAGGGGGGCACCGGGGAGCTGTTTTTT.